This TCR beta chain was profiled in a study of Graves' ophthalmopathy and Graves' hyperthyroidism (dated by TCRdb to the late 2010s). In the study overall: Peripheral blood was collected before any treatment was given, at the time of initial diagnosis. The study used TCR beta repertoire signatures to distinguish Graves' ophthalmopathy from Graves' hyperthyroidism and to predict progression to ophthalmopathy. In total, 135 blood samples were TCR-sequenced: under 45 ophthalmopathy, roughly 80 hyperthyroidism and some 17 hyperthyroidism-to-ophthalmopathy patients. To explore V-J signatures that distinguish ophthalmopathy from hyperthyroidism, a discovery set of about a hundred patients was enrolled, made up of more than 40 with ophthalmopathy and roughly 55 with stable hyperthyroidism. The independent validation cohort included 18 to 20 hyperthyroidism patients plus 17 patients who later progressed from hyperthyroidism to ophthalmopathy. In about 6 hyperthyroidism patients, the T-cell repertoire of thyroid tissue was compared with the T-cell repertoire of blood. Once sampling was done, hyperthyroidism patients were given methimazole at a starting dose of 30 mg daily, while ophthalmopathy patients were given high-dose intravenous methylprednisolone. Summary of the overall study and its limitations: No statistical method was used to predetermine the sample size, and group allocation was not hidden from the investigators. In validation, the model predicted ophthalmopathy progression with roughly 68% sensitivity and around 72% specificity; 12 predicted patients were CT-confirmed with GO in a median of approximately 6.5 months. In cross-validation, the 13-signature model distinguished ophthalmopathy from stable hyperthyroidism with 87.88% sensitivity and about 81% specificity, while in the test set the corresponding values were about 80% and 75%. Most expanded thyroid clonotypes with frequency above 0.001 were also detected in blood, suggesting blood repertoires may reflect the thyroid immune response.

The ophthalmopathy patients had moderately to severely active disease, with a Clinical Activity Score of 3 or higher, a NOSPECS grade of 4 or higher, and a disease duration of less than 3 months. Anyone with other autoimmune diseases, uncontrolled infections, pregnancy or lactation was excluded from the study. Diagnosis was based on clinical symptoms, serum thyroxine, TRAb, thyroid ultrasound and orbital computed tomography. Using Ficoll-Paque density gradient centrifugation, PBMCs were isolated from over 8.5 ml of fresh peripheral blood. Total RNA was extracted using Trizol reagent, and RNA quality was checked on an Agilent 2100 Bioanalyzer. Only a few counts were recorded for this clonotype. Its antigen target is currently unknown. Nothing much larger sits one base from this clone, and base qualities are not available. For repertoire sequencing, TCR beta CDR3 regions were amplified from RNA transcripts. The first round of RT-PCR was done with HTBI primers and the Qiagen OneStep RT-PCR kit, and was followed by a second round of multiplex PCR, then size selection and purification. The libraries underwent paired-end sequencing with 100 bp reads on an Illumina HiSeq2000. Under the source paper's analysis protocol: SOAPnuke was used for read processing, and reads with adapters, uncalled bases, a mean Phred below 15, or no exact constant-primer or identifier match were discarded. High-quality paired reads were merged with COPE v1.2.5. Unique nucleotide sequences were defined as clonotypes and aligned to IMGT TRB V, D and J references using MiTCR v1.1. The analysis was limited to V-J combinations with a frequency above 0.0001, which together covered 99.2% of the repertoires. For each V-J combination, a TCR clonal expansion and chaos score was defined as F50 clonal expansion divided by the chaos observed in the TCRdist matrix. Welch's t-statistics and random forest were used to narrow the features down to roughly twelve V-J combinations, which were then fed into a naive Bayes classifier. Thyroid-blood repertoire similarity was quantified with the Morisita-Horn index. TCRdb cleaned the public reads at Q25 with fastp, built clones with MiXCR and kept in-frame beta chains. Merged by CDR3 protein, the rows form single entries marked with the most common genes and DNA. The V and J calls here are based on TCRdb, not the publication. The sample table shows about 660,000 distinct CDR3 sequences, and approximately 39% are seen once. 2.5% to 3.5% of the sample is in the top ten clones.

The trim is 6 bases for V and 1 base for J, with a gap of 18 bases between the germline ends. The CDR3 numbers 16 residues from cysteine through phenylalanine. CDR3 DNA is the only sequence kept; it has 48 bases, read in frame from the first base. The germline V gene gives CDR1 as MNHNS and CDR2 as SASEGT. The V gene is TRBV6-1 and the J gene is TRBJ1-1, with the D segment identity uncertain. Sequenced sample: peripheral blood. The sequence was collected from an adult man with Graves' ophthalmopathy. This receptor carries the CDR3 CASSGLGISENTEAFF. The nucleotide sequence is TGTGCCAGCAGCGGGTTAGGGATATCAGAGAACACTGAAGCTTTCTTT.